The 18 T cell receptor beta chains below all came from one sample that was sequenced in a study of Ad26.COV2.S vaccination and SARS-CoV-2 variants. Treatment noted: approximately 18 received Ad26.COV2.S at low or high dose, single or two shots; several received placebo; per-sample allocation not given. After the first vaccine or placebo injection, samples were drawn on day 63. TCRdb's copy holds only in-frame clones and misses some; the assay was immunoSEQ multiplex PCR. This sample has approximately 400,000 clones, with approximately 83% found just once. This specimen was peripheral blood, taken in a trial of Ad26.COV2.S vaccine versus placebo. The origin of the receptors is a person aged 18 to 59 who received the Ad26.COV2.S COVID-19 vaccine or a placebo.

This chain links TRBV24-1 with TRBJ1-2; no clear D. Deletions cut 9 bases from V and 2 bases from J, with 12 bases between. Germline loops: CDR1 KGHDR, CDR2 SFDVKD. The CDR3 totals 13 residues. Here the CDR3 reads CATSKGVNYGYTF. In DNA, the CDR3 is TGTGCCACCTCCAAGGGCGTCAACTATGGCTACACCTTC.

This rearrangement joins TRBV11-2 to TRBJ1-1; unclear D gene. The CDR3 extends over 15 amino acids. Germline V gives CDR1 SGHAT, CDR2 FQNNGV. V was pared by 4 bases and J by 0 bases, with 12 bases between. The CDR3 region is CASSSRTRLNTEAFF. CDR3 sequence (DNA): TGTGCCAGCAGCTCTCGAACCAGGCTGAACACTGAAGCTTTCTTT.

The chain carries TRBV6-5 and TRBJ1-2; the D gene is possibly TRBD1 (6 bases). CDR1 MNHEY and CDR2 SVGAGI come from the germline V gene. The CDR3 is 14 amino acids. V dropped 2 bases and J dropped 4 bases, with 11 bases sitting between them. The CDR3 reads CASSYGGRSYGYTF. CDR3 nucleotides: TGTGCCAGCAGTTACGGGGGGCGAAGCTATGGCTACACCTTC.

The rearrangement uses TRBV6-1 and TRBJ2-3; TRBD2 is a possible D gene (6 bases). The CDR3 is made up of 16 amino acids. Per the germline V gene, CDR1 is MNHNS and CDR2 is SASEGT. Deletions cut 0 bases from V and 0 bases from J, with 10 bases between. CDR3 residues: CASSEAIAVSTDTQYF. The CDR3 DNA sequence: TGTGCCAGCAGTGAAGCTATAGCGGTTAGCACAGATACGCAGTATTTT.

The gene calls are TRBV6-5 and TRBJ2-3; maybe TRBD1 (5 bases). V was shortened by 6 bases and J by 1 base, with 14 bases between the two germline ends. The germline V gene has CDR1 MNHEY and CDR2 SVGAGI. The CDR3 is 15 amino acids. The CDR3, as DNA: TGTGCCAGCAGCGGCAGGGTGGTCGGCACAGATACGCAGTATTTT. It specifies CASSGRVVGTDTQYF.

The genes are TRBV6-5 and TRBJ2-7, with 11 bases fitting TRBD2. The V gene's germline CDR1 is MNHEY and CDR2 SVGAGI. This CDR3 has 15 amino acids. The ends lost 6 bases at V and 3 bases at J; junction bases unmatched: 7. The CDR3 DNA reads TGTGCCAGCAGGCTCACTAGCGGGAGAAGCTACGAGCAGTACTTC. It codes for CASRLTSGRSYEQYF.

The J gene is TRBJ2-2, the V gene TRBV3-1 (or the pseudogene TRBV3-2), with 8 bases that match TRBD2. The CDR3 has 15 residues. CDR1 is LGHDT and CDR2 is YNNKEL in the germline V gene (reference sequence). Trimming cost V 4 bases and J 4 bases; bases outside gene matches: 5. CDR3 coding DNA: TGTGCCAGCAGCCTCGGGGGGGTCGGCACCGGGGAGCTGTTTTTT. Translation: CASSLGGVGTGELFF.

This clone was recorded only once. The chain is built from TRBV19 and TRBJ2-3; 12 bases align to TRBD2. Germline CDR1 and CDR2: LNHDA and SQIVND (reference sequence). After removal of 6 bases from V and 6 bases from J, the junction contained 4 bases not matched to a gene. This CDR3 contains 14 residues. CDR3 DNA: TGTGCCAGTAGACCTAGCGGGGGGGCGGATACGCAGTATTTT. Amino acids: CASRPSGGADTQYF.

This clone has just a few counts. The gene calls are TRBV2 and TRBJ1-5; the D is unclear. V gave up 2 bases and J gave up 5 bases, with 10 bases separating them. The CDR3 contains 14 residues. The germline CDR1 and CDR2 sequences are SNHLY and FYNNEI. CDR3 sequence reads: CASSENPSYQPQHF. The CDR3 DNA is TGTGCCAGCAGTGAAAATCCTTCCTATCAGCCCCAGCATTTT.

CDR3 nucleotide sequence: TGTGCCAGCAGCGTAGCGGACAGGGGCCACGAGCAGTACTTC. Translation: CASSVADRGHEQYF. This rearrangement joins TRBV9 to TRBJ2-7; 9 nucleotides match TRBD1. The CDR3 is 14 residues long. V trimming: 0 bases; J trimming: 5 bases; junction bases outside the gene matches: 3. Germline V gene sequence: CDR1 SGDLS, CDR2 YYNGEE. Full variable domain (rest looked up from reference TRBV9 and TRBJ2-7): DSGVTQTPKHLITATGQRVTLRCSPRSGDLSVYWYQQSLDQGLQFLIQYYNGEERAKGNILERFSAQQFPDLHSELNLSSLELGDSALYFCASSVADRGHEQYFGPGTRLTVT.

The rearrangement uses TRBV5-5 and TRBJ2-2; no definite D call. Germline V CDR1 and CDR2: SGHKS, YYEKEE (reference sequence). V dropped 0 bases and J dropped 0 bases, with 9 bases sitting between them. The CDR3 extends over 16 amino acids. The CDR3 spells CASSLGPLANTGELFF. CDR3 DNA: TGTGCCAGCAGCTTGGGACCCCTCGCGAACACCGGGGAGCTGTTTTTT.

This clone was observed a single time. One junction end does not reproduce the germline sequence, and a read error may be involved. The chain recombines TRBV7-9 with TRBJ1-1; the D is unclear. Per germline, CDR1 SEHNR and CDR2 FQNEAQ (reference sequence). The CDR3 consists of 12 residues. CDR3 bases: TGTGCCAGCAGCTCCATCGACCCACGCCGACTCTTT. It translates to CASSSIDPRRLF.

The genes are TRBV20-1 and TRBJ1-2, with D uncertain. Germline CDR1 reads DFQATT; CDR2 reads SNEGSKA (reference sequence). Between the trimmed V and J ends, which lost 5 bases and 9 bases, there was a span of 13 bases. This CDR3 is built from 11 residues. This chain's CDR3 is CSAWTGGSYTF. CDR3 DNA sequence: TGCAGTGCTTGGACGGGAGGAAGCTACACCTTC.

This clone was seen only once. The rearrangement links TRBV19 to TRBJ1-5, with D perhaps TRBD1 (5 bases). There are 16 residues in the CDR3. Germline assignment: CDR1 LNHDA and CDR2 SQIVND (reference sequence). Trimming removed 5 bases at V and 5 bases at J, with 19 bases between. In nucleotides, the CDR3 is TGTGCCAGTAGTCCCATTAGGGGCAGGCCCGATCAGCCCCAGCATTTT. Translated: CASSPIRGRPDQPQHF.

J is TRBJ2-7 and V is TRBV5-3, with D perhaps matching TRBD1 (6 bases). TRBV5-3 has ORF status, its function being uncertain. V lost 2 bases, J lost 2 bases, and 11 bases lay in between. This CDR3 is built from 14 residues. For the CDR3, the DNA is TGTGCCAGAAGCTTCGGACAGCCCCCCTACGAGCAGTACTTC. It yields the protein CARSFGQPPYEQYF.

This chain uses TRBV9 with TRBJ2-7, with a tentative D call TRBD2 (6 bases). Germline V gives CDR1 SGDLS, CDR2 YYNGEE. Trimming cost V 2 bases and J 0 bases, with 15 bases left between them. This CDR3 comprises 16 residues. CDR3 amino acids: CASSVGGGGLSYEQYF. CDR3 in DNA: TGTGCCAGCAGCGTTGGAGGTGGGGGACTCTCCTACGAGCAGTACTTC.

The table lists this clone with a few counts. The chain recombines TRBV7-9 with TRBJ1-4; 9 positions match TRBD1. After removal of 5 bases from V and 5 bases from J, the junction contained 6 bases not matched to a gene. The germline V gene has CDR1 SEHNR and CDR2 FQNEAQ (reference sequence). This CDR3 is 15 amino acids long. The chain's CDR3 is CASSGTGRVNEKLFF. The CDR3 coding sequence is TGTGCCAGCAGCGGGACAGGGAGAGTAAATGAAAAACTGTTTTTT. Looking up the rest from reference TRBV7-9 and TRBJ1-4 gives the full variable domain: DTGVSQNPRHKITKRGQNVTFRCDPISEHNRLYWYRQTLGQGPEFLTYFQNEAQLEKSRLLSDRFSAERPKGSFSTLEIQRTEQGDSAMYLCASSGTGRVNEKLFFGSGTQLSVL.

The chain joins TRBV5-5 to TRBJ1-2, with D possibly matching TRBD1 (5 bases). Trimming took off 0 bases at V and 3 bases at J, with 27 bases between the two ends. From germline, CDR1 is SGHKS and CDR2 YYEKEE (reference sequence). The CDR3 is 20 amino acids. CDR3 nucleotides: TGTGCCAGCAGCTTGGATTATGGGGGACTGGGCAACGACCTGGACTATGGCTACACCTTC. As protein: CASSLDYGGLGNDLDYGYTF.